The 15 T cell receptor beta chains below come from one sample, sequenced in a study of blood T cell repertoires in COVID-19 (dated by TCRdb to about 2020). The receptor library was made with the immunoSEQ multiplex PCR assay. This immuneACCESS table, as held by TCRdb, lists in-frame sequences with V and J called but not all clones. Of the missing ones, under half trace to an unresolved V gene in checked studies; the others have no known cause. The sample profile shows fewer than 70,000 clones; approximately 90% of them were found once. The leading ten clones occupy more than 2.5% of the sample. The sample was peripheral blood. These receptors originate from a man between 45 and 60 years old with acute or convalescent COVID-19.

The genes are TRBV6-1 and TRBJ2-2; tentative D call: TRBD2 (6 bases). Germline V CDR1 and CDR2: MNHNS, SASEGT. V was trimmed by 2 bases and J by 0 bases, leaving 13 bases between them. This CDR3 spans 17 amino acids. The CDR3 sequence: CASSELRGLPNTGELFF. CDR3 in DNA: TGTGCCAGCAGTGAACTTAGGGGACTCCCGAACACCGGGGAGCTGTTTTTT.

The chain recombines TRBV28 with TRBJ1-5, with D tentatively TRBD1 (5 bases). The V gene's germline CDR1 is MDHEN and CDR2 SYDVKM. The CDR3 length is 15 residues. Between the trimmed V and J ends, which lost 1 base and 6 bases, there was a span of 13 bases. The CDR3 bases are TGTGCCAGCAGTTTATCGGGCAGGGATCCTCAGCCCCAGCATTTT. Its protein is CASSLSGRDPQPQHF.

The chain joins TRBV6-5 to TRBJ2-2, with D tentatively TRBD2 (5 bases). The germline CDR1 and CDR2 sequences are MNHEY and SVGAGI. The CDR3 has 15 residues. The V end was cut by 8 bases, the J end by 1 base, with 14 bases between. CDR3 sequence: CASRWASQNTGELFF. The CDR3 nucleotides are TGTGCCAGCCGTTGGGCTAGCCAGAACACCGGGGAGCTGTTTTTT.

CDR3 sequence: CASSPGLAGRQFF. The CDR3 DNA follows: TGTGCCAGCAGCCCGGGACTAGCGGGGAGGCAGTTCTTC. The rearrangement joins TRBV7-2 to TRBJ2-1, with 13 bases lining up with TRBD2. CDR3 length: 13 residues. J gave up 12 bases and V 5 bases, and 4 bases lay outside the gene matches. Germline V lookup: CDR1 SGHTA, CDR2 FQGNSA.

The chain uses TRBV7-9 and TRBJ1-4; no clear D. V lost 1 base and J lost 0, with 9 bases in between. The CDR3 is 16 amino acids. The germline V gene encodes CDR1 SEHNR and CDR2 FQNEAQ (reference sequence). The CDR3 nucleotides are TGTGCCAGCAGCTTAGATCGTAGTTCAACTAATGAAAAACTGTTTTTT. This gives the protein CASSLDRSSTNEKLFF. Using reference TRBV7-9 and TRBJ1-4 for the parts outside the CDR3, the full variable domain is DTGVSQNPRHKITKRGQNVTFRCDPISEHNRLYWYRQTLGQGPEFLTYFQNEAQLEKSRLLSDRFSAERPKGSFSTLEIQRTEQGDSAMYLCASSLDRSSTNEKLFFGSGTQLSVL.

The CDR3 loop reads CASSPSDTGELFF. The DNA for the CDR3 is TGTGCCAGCAGTCCCTCGGACACCGGGGAGCTGTTTTTT. This chain uses TRBV6-2 or TRBV6-3 with TRBJ2-2, with D unclear. CDR1 MNHEY and CDR2 SVGEGT come from the germline V gene. Trimming pared 5 bases from V and 3 bases from J, leaving 7 bases between. This CDR3 spans 13 amino acids.

The V gene is TRBV6-2 or TRBV6-3, the J gene TRBJ2-7; D is possibly TRBD1 (5 bases). Trimming pared 0 bases from V and 3 bases from J, leaving 6 bases between. CDR3 length: 13 amino acids. In germline, CDR1 is MNHEY, CDR2 SVGEGT. The CDR3 loop is CASSYSDSYEQYF. The CDR3 DNA follows: TGTGCCAGCAGTTACTCCGACAGCTACGAGCAGTACTTC.

V gene TRBV4-3 combines with J gene TRBJ2-1, with 9 bases fitting TRBD1. The trim removed 5 bases at V and 8 bases at J, leaving 7 bases unmatched. CDR1 is LGHNA, CDR2 YSLEER, per germline. This CDR3 spans 14 amino acids. This chain's CDR3 is CASSKGQGRDEQFF. The DNA for the CDR3 is TGCGCCAGCAGCAAAGGACAGGGGCGTGATGAGCAGTTCTTC.

The CDR3 bases are TGTGCCTGGAGTGTATTCACATACCGGAGCTCCTATAATTCACCCCTCCACTTT. This translates into CAWSVFTYRSSYNSPLHF. The rearrangement links TRBV30 to TRBJ1-6; D remains unclear. Trimming removed 0 bases at V and 0 bases at J, with 15 bases between. The CDR3 extends over 18 amino acids. CDR1 GTSNPN and CDR2 SVGIG come from the germline V gene (reference sequence). Drawing the rest from reference TRBV30 and TRBJ1-6, the complete variable domain is SQTIHQWPATLVQPVGSPLSLECTVEGTSNPNLYWYRQAAGRGLQLLFYSVGIGQISSEVPQNLSASRPQDRQFILSSKKLLLSDSGFYLCAWSVFTYRSSYNSPLHFGNGTRLTVT.

This rearrangement joins TRBV28 to TRBJ2-1; TRBD1 is a possible D gene (6 bases). The CDR3 has 16 residues. Between the trimmed V and J ends, which lost 4 bases and 0 bases, there was a span of 13 bases. CDR1 is MDHEN and CDR2 is SYDVKM in the germline V gene. This CDR3 is CASSSGQTSSYNEQFF. CDR3 DNA: TGTGCCAGCAGTTCAGGACAGACCAGCTCCTACAATGAGCAGTTCTTC.

This clone has a single count. The rearrangement joins TRBV2 to TRBJ2-7; possible D gene TRBD1, 6 bases. The germline V and J ends were trimmed by 6 bases and 5 bases, with 11 bases remaining between them. The CDR3 contains 12 residues. The germline V gene has CDR1 SNHLY and CDR2 FYNNEI. DNA of the CDR3: TGTGCCAGCAGGAAACAGGGCCACGAGCAGTACTTC. It codes for CASRKQGHEQYF.

V usage is TRBV4-1 and J usage is TRBJ2-2, with D possibly being TRBD1 (5 bases). Germline V gene lookup returns CDR1 MGHRA and CDR2 YSYEKL. Trimming removed 1 base from V and 9 bases from J, with 15 bases in between. The CDR3 extends over 15 amino acids. The CDR3 DNA sequence: TGCGCCAGCAGCCAAGTTGGAAGGGGCGAGCGGGAGCTGTTTTTT. It is translated as CASSQVGRGERELFF.

The chain links TRBV5-1 to TRBJ1-2; a possible D gene is TRBD1 (6 bases). This CDR3 is built from 13 residues. Trimming stripped 4 bases from V and 2 bases from J, with 9 bases between. Germline loops: CDR1 SGHRS, CDR2 YFSETQ. CDR3 bases: TGCGCCAGCAGCCAACAGGGAAACTATGGCTACACCTTC. Translated, it gives CASSQQGNYGYTF.

V and J are TRBV6-4 and TRBJ2-2; D is perhaps TRBD1 (6 bases). The CDR3 is 13 residues long. Germline CDR1 is MRHNA and CDR2 is SNTAGT. V shed 5 bases and J shed 3 bases, with 7 bases lying between them. This chain's CDR3 is CASSPGDTGELFF. The CDR3 region has the DNA TGTGCCAGCAGTCCAGGGGACACCGGGGAGCTGTTTTTT.

This rearrangement joins TRBV28 to TRBJ1-5, with D tentatively TRBD1 (5 bases). Deletions cut 3 bases from V and 6 bases from J, with 12 bases between. Germline CDR1 is MDHEN and CDR2 is SYDVKM. The length of the CDR3 is 14 residues. CDR3 bases: TGTGCCAGCAGTTTCGAAATAGGGGTTCAGCCCCAGCATTTT. Its translation: CASSFEIGVQPQHF. Combining the CDR3 with reference TRBV28 and TRBJ1-5 gives the whole variable domain DVKVTQSSRYLVKRTGEKVFLECVQDMDHENMFWYRQDPGLGLRLIYFSYDVKMKEKGDIPEGYSVSREKKERFSLILESASTNQTSMYLCASSFEIGVQPQHFGDGTRLSIL.